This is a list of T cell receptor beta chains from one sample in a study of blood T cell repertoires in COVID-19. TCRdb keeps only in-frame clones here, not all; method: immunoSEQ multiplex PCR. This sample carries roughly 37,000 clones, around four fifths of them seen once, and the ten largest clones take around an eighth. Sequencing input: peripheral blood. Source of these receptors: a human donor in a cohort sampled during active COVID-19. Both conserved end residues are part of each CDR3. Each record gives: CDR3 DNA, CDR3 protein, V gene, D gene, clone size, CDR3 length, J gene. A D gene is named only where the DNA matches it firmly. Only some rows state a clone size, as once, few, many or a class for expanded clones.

TGTGCCAGCAGCCCTAACTGGGGGGTCTCCTACAATGAGCAGTTCTTC | CASSPNWGVSYNEQFF | TRBV7-3 | - | few | 16 | TRBJ2-1
TGCGCCAGCAGCCAAGAGAGGCGCGGGGGTACAGATACGCAGTATTTT | CASSQERRGGTDTQYF | TRBV4-1 | TRBD2 | - | 16 | TRBJ2-3
TGTGCCAGCAGTCCGCAACAGGGGAATGGCTACACCTTC | CASSPQQGNGYTF | TRBV12-3/TRBV12-4 | TRBD1 | - | 13 | TRBJ1-2
TGTGCCAGCAGTGACAACCAGGCAAGCTCCTACAATGAGCAGTTCTTC | CASSDNQASSYNEQFF | TRBV25-1 | - | - | 16 | TRBJ2-1
TGTGCCAGCAGCCGAGAGAGGGAAAGGTACAATGAGCAGTTCTTC | CASSRERERYNEQFF | TRBV5-4 | - | - | 15 | TRBJ2-1
TGCGCCAGCAGGACTAGCGGGCCTGGATACGAGCAGTACTTC | CASRTSGPGYEQYF | TRBV10-1 | TRBD2 | - | 14 | TRBJ2-7
TGTGCCAGCAGCCAAGGCCACGGGGGGACCGGGGAGCTGTTTTTT | CASSQGHGGTGELFF | TRBV3-1/TRBV3-2 | TRBD2 | - | 15 | TRBJ2-2
TGTGCCATCAGTGGGACAGACTCCTACGAGCAGTACTTC | CAISGTDSYEQYF | TRBV10-3 | - | - | 13 | TRBJ2-7
TGTGCCAGCAGCTTTGGGGCGGCGAATGAAAAACTGTTTTTT | CASSFGAANEKLFF | TRBV5-8 | - | - | 14 | TRBJ1-4
TGTGCCAGCAGCTTAAACAGGGGGCCCGGGGAGCTGTTTTTT | CASSLNRGPGELFF | TRBV7-3 | TRBD1 | - | 14 | TRBJ2-2
TGTGCCACCCAAAGGGGACTAGGTCTCACCGGGGAGCTGTTTTTT | CATQRGLGLTGELFF | TRBV30 | TRBD2 | few | 15 | TRBJ2-2
TGTGCCAGTAGTGTGCAAGGGGGCAACACTGAAGCTTTCTTT | CASSVQGGNTEAFF | TRBV19 | TRBD1 | - | 14 | TRBJ1-1
TGTGCCAGCACCTTAGGGACAGGGTGGGAGCAGTACTTC | CASTLGTGWEQYF | TRBV2 | TRBD1 | - | 13 | TRBJ2-7
TGTGCCAGCAGCGCGGACAGGGGGGAGACAGATACGCAGTATTTT | CASSADRGETDTQYF | TRBV6-5 | TRBD1 | - | 15 | TRBJ2-3
TGCGCCAGCAGCCAAGATTCAGGGTGGTGGGGTGGCTACACCTTC | CASSQDSGWWGGYTF | TRBV4-3 | - | once | 15 | TRBJ1-2
TGTGCCAGCAGTTTAGCTAGCGGGGTCGAGCAGTACTTC | CASSLASGVEQYF | TRBV28 | TRBD2 | - | 13 | TRBJ2-7
TGCAGTGCCGCCCAGGGGAACATTCAGTACTTC | CSAAQGNIQYF | TRBV20-1 | - | - | 11 | TRBJ2-4
TGTGCCAGCAGCCCCCCCCATAGTACCACTGAAGCTTTCTTT | CASSPPHSTTEAFF | TRBV9 | - | - | 14 | TRBJ1-1
TGTGCCAGCAGCTCGCAGGGTTTCGGTGAGCAGTTCTTC | CASSSQGFGEQFF | TRBV7-9 | - | once | 13 | TRBJ2-1
TGTGCCAGCAGCGACAGTTACGAGCAGTACTTC | CASSDSYEQYF | TRBV6-2/TRBV6-3 | - | few | 11 | TRBJ2-7
TGCGCCAGCAGCCAAGATGGGCAGTATAGCAATCAGCCCCAGCATTTT | CASSQDGQYSNQPQHF | TRBV4-1 | - | few | 16 | TRBJ1-5
TGTGCCTGGAGACTAAACTCCGGGACAGGGGGTCGGGAGCCCCAGCATTTT | CAWRLNSGTGGREPQHF | TRBV30 | TRBD1 | - | 17 | TRBJ1-5
TGTGCCAGCAGCCGAGGGGGGGGTCTTGGAAACACCATATATTTT | CASSRGGGLGNTIYF | TRBV11-2 | - | - | 15 | TRBJ1-3
TGTGCCAGCAGCCAAAAAGCGGGGTTCCAAGAGACCCAGTACTTC | CASSQKAGFQETQYF | TRBV3-1/TRBV3-2 | TRBD2 | - | 15 | TRBJ2-5
TGTGCCAGCAGTAAGATGGCCTATGGCTACACCTTC | CASSKMAYGYTF | TRBV6-5 | - | once | 12 | TRBJ1-2
TGTGCCAGCTCACGACCCCCGACAGCCTCTGGAAACACCATATATTTT | CASSRPPTASGNTIYF | TRBV18 | - | - | 16 | TRBJ1-3
TGTGCCACCCACGCCGGGACAAGGATAGGGACCCAGTACTTC | CATHAGTRIGTQYF | TRBV5-4 | - | - | 14 | TRBJ2-5
TGTGCCAGTATGGGGACTAGCGGGGGATCCAACACCGGGGAGCTGTTTTTT | CASMGTSGGSNTGELFF | TRBV19 | TRBD2 | - | 17 | TRBJ2-2
TGTGCCAGCAGTTTGGCTGACAGGGCCCGAACTGAAGCTTTCTTT | CASSLADRARTEAFF | TRBV28 | TRBD1 | - | 15 | TRBJ1-1
TGTGCCAGCAGCCAACTGGACAGTGGTGAAAAACTGTTTTTT | CASSQLDSGEKLFF | TRBV14 | - | - | 14 | TRBJ1-4
TGTGCCAGCAGTGACCCGGGGGACTATGGCTACACCTTC | CASSDPGDYGYTF | TRBV6-2/TRBV6-3 | - | once | 13 | TRBJ1-2
TGTGCCAGCCTCCGGGGACAGACCTCCTACGAGCAGTACTTC | CASLRGQTSYEQYF | TRBV2 | TRBD1 | - | 14 | TRBJ2-7
TGTGTCATCAACGTGGAACGGGACGAGCAGTACTTC | CVINVERDEQYF | TRBV6-4 | - | - | 12 | TRBJ2-7
TGTGCCAGCAGCTTACCCACAGGGCAACAAGAGACCCAGTACTTC | CASSLPTGQQETQYF | TRBV7-2 | - | once | 15 | TRBJ2-5
TGTGCCAGTAGTATTTCTGGTAGTGAGCAGTTCTTC | CASSISGSEQFF | TRBV19 | - | - | 12 | TRBJ2-1
TGTGCCATCTGGGGGGTCCGCTTTAGCACAGATACGCAGTATTTT | CAIWGVRFSTDTQYF | TRBV6-6 | - | - | 15 | TRBJ2-3
TGTGCCAGCTCACGGGACAGTACCACCGGCCCTGGGGCCAACGTCCTGACTTTC | CASSRDSTTGPGANVLTF | TRBV18 | TRBD1 | - | 18 | TRBJ2-6
TGTGCCAGCAGCCTACAGGAGAACACTGAAGCTTTCTTT | CASSLQENTEAFF | TRBV7-2 | - | - | 13 | TRBJ1-1
TGTGCCAGCAGTCTCGGTAGCGGTTCAGGGGATACGCAGTATTTT | CASSLGSGSGDTQYF | TRBV6-2/TRBV6-3 | - | - | 15 | TRBJ2-3
TGTGCCAGTAGCCCCCCGGGACAGAAGTCCTACGAGCAGTACTTC | CASSPPGQKSYEQYF | TRBV19 | TRBD1 | - | 15 | TRBJ2-7
TGTGCCAGCAGTCCCGGGACTACCTACAATGAGCAGTTCTTC | CASSPGTTYNEQFF | TRBV5-6 | TRBD2 | - | 14 | TRBJ2-1
TGTGCCAGCAGTGCGACAGGGACAGGGGACGGCGGCTACACCTTC | CASSATGTGDGGYTF | TRBV9 | TRBD1 | - | 15 | TRBJ1-2
TGTGCCAGCAGCCGCCAGGGATCATATCTTAACACTGAAGCTTTCTTT | CASSRQGSYLNTEAFF | TRBV7-2 | - | - | 16 | TRBJ1-1
TGTGCCAGCAGTGAATGGAGCCCTGGTCCGACCCAGTACTTC | CASSEWSPGPTQYF | TRBV2 | - | - | 14 | TRBJ2-5
TGTGCCAGCAGTCGAGAGGGGGCAGGTGAAGCTTTCTTT | CASSREGAGEAFF | TRBV7-8 | TRBD1 | - | 13 | TRBJ1-1
TGTGCCAGCAGTTACGGCAGGAACTATGGCTACACCTTC | CASSYGRNYGYTF | TRBV6-2/TRBV6-3 | - | - | 13 | TRBJ1-2
TGTGCCAGTATAGGCGGTAATCAGCCCCAGCATTTT | CASIGGNQPQHF | TRBV19 | - | - | 12 | TRBJ1-5
TGTGCCAGCAGGACAGGGCAAGTTGGGGAGCAGTACTTC | CASRTGQVGEQYF | TRBV5-4 | TRBD1 | - | 13 | TRBJ2-7
TGCAGCGCCGGGACAGGGGGGCCCTATGGCTACACCTTC | CSAGTGGPYGYTF | TRBV29-1 | TRBD1 | - | 13 | TRBJ1-2
TGTGCCAGCAGCTCGACAGGCGAGTATGGCTACACCTTC | CASSSTGEYGYTF | TRBV7-6 | - | - | 13 | TRBJ1-2
TGCGCCAGCAGCCAAGTAACAGGGATGAACACCGGGGAGCTGTTTTTT | CASSQVTGMNTGELFF | TRBV4-3 | - | - | 16 | TRBJ2-2
TGTGCCAGCTCACCAAGGGCCCCCTGGGGAGCGGGGCCATATGAGCAGTTCTTC | CASSPRAPWGAGPYEQFF | TRBV18 | TRBD2 | - | 18 | TRBJ2-1
TGTGCCAGTAGTAAGGCGGGCGGCAGCTCCTACGAGCAGTACTTC | CASSKAGGSSYEQYF | TRBV19 | - | - | 15 | TRBJ2-7
TGCGCCAGCAGCTTGTACTCTGGGCGGGAGGAGACCCAGTACTTC | CASSLYSGREETQYF | TRBV5-1 | TRBD2 | - | 15 | TRBJ2-5
TGTGCCAGTAGTATGAGGACAGCCTATAGCAATCAGCCCCAGCATTTT | CASSMRTAYSNQPQHF | TRBV19 | - | - | 16 | TRBJ1-5
TGTGCCAGCAGTCCCCGATCGGGGTCCTCCTACAATGAGCAGTTCTTC | CASSPRSGSSYNEQFF | TRBV27 | - | - | 16 | TRBJ2-1